This TCR beta chain originates from a study of vaccination effects on CD4 cells after COVID-19 (dated by TCRdb to between 2021 and 2022). Context from the whole study: Each participant got two doses of an mRNA SARS-CoV-2 vaccine, either BNT162b2 or mRNA-1273. In both COVID-19 convalescent patients and infection-naive vaccine recipients, the study compared SARS-CoV-2 spike-specific CD4+ TCR repertoires from before mRNA vaccination with those from after it. A total of around eleven COVID-19 convalescent patients and a handful of SARS-CoV-2-naive healthy vaccine recipients were included in the full study. The Oncomine TCR Beta short-read assay on an Illumina iSeq 100 was used to sequence cultures from other donors in the study. Results and caveats for the whole study, not just this receptor: The study was limited by a small number of convalescent patients, and early post-infection timepoints were lacking. Both infection-induced and vaccine-induced clones contracted markedly at late post-vaccination timepoints, which is consistent with waning T cell responses. Among healthy vaccine recipients, nearly all vaccine-induced clones were SARS-CoV-2 mono-reactive, and just 1 of 255 was cross-reactive with common cold coronaviruses.

Library method: the immunoSEQ multiplex PCR assay. DNA from the cultured, isolated CD4+ T cells was subjected to TCR beta CDR3 sequencing. In the paper's pipeline: Non-productive TCR sequences were removed and reads were trimmed to the CDR3 region, keeping CDR3s of at least 7 amino acids. The MANAFEST web app was used to identify antigen-specific clonotypes by comparing expansion in peptide wells with expansion in reference cultures. To count as positive, a clone had to show expansion at FDR<0.05 compared with the reference and with all other wells, an odds ratio above 5, and a frequency above 0.1% in two replicate wells. A clonotype was called cross-reactive if it was significantly expanded both in SARS-CoV-2 spike wells and in at least one common cold coronavirus spike condition. Using the stringdist R package, CDR3 similarity was measured by Levenshtein distance, and unrooted trees were constructed with ape in R 3.6.1. TCRdb took this table from immuneACCESS and kept in-frame rearrangements with V and J called. Such tables lack part of the clones; where checked against another copy, unresolved V genes explain under half of the gap, and the rest is unexplained. D and trimming were read from the DNA, whereas the V and J calls and clone size are those reported in that table. Here the sample has 55,000 to 75,000 clones; about 72% occur a single time. 2.5% to 3% of the sample comes from the top ten.

Taken from cysteine to phenylalanine, the CDR3 has 21 residues. Only the CDR3 region is kept as DNA, spanning 63 bases read in frame from base 1. The germline V gene (reference sequence) gives CDR1 as LNHNV and CDR2 as YYDKDF. V is reduced by 0 bases and J by 0 bases, leaving a spacing of 24 bases between them. A word on this clone: Its antigen is unknown. No much larger clone exists at a distance of one base, and base qualities are not known.

To identify antigen-specific CD4+ T cell clonotypes by their expansion, the ViraFEST assay first stimulated PBMC with viral peptide pools and then applied TCR sequencing. After 10 days of culture, CD4+ T cells were isolated with the EasySep CD4+ T cell isolation kit. None of the healthy vaccine recipients had a prior SARS-CoV-2 infection, which was confirmed by nucleocapsid antibody tests that came back negative both before and after vaccination. Each well held over 1.5 million PBMC cultured in IMDM containing around 5% human AB serum, 9.5 to 10 IU/ml IL-2 and gentamicin, along with around 9.4 ug/ml peptides. Half of the culture medium was replaced with fresh IL-2-containing medium on days 3 and 7. Unless noted otherwise, every peptide stimulation condition was grown in triplicate wells. Using Ficoll-Paque Plus gradient centrifugation, PBMC were separated from whole blood and then either used fresh or cryopreserved at -140C. The spike proteins of SARS-CoV-2 and of the common cold coronaviruses HCoV-NL63, HCoV-OC43 and HCoV-229E were spanned by overlapping peptide pools. Genomic DNA was extracted from cultured CD4+ T cells with the QIAamp micro DNA kit.

The specimen comprised CD4+ T cells from PBMCs cultured with HCoV-NL63 spike peptides, sampled before COVID-19 vaccination. Reading the label with the study, this specimen's cell subset or site is: HCoV-NL63 spike overlapping peptide pool stimulation. The clonotype comes from a human donor who received a COVID-19 vaccine. The V and J genes are TRBV15 and TRBJ2-4; TRBD2 is perhaps the D gene, given 5 matching bases. The CDR3 region: CATSRDIQASGRGLAKNIQYF. The DNA sequence follows: TGTGCCACCAGCAGAGATATTCAGGCCTCTGGGAGAGGGCTAGCCAAAAACATTCAGTACTTC.